A single sample is the source of the 18 T cell receptor beta chains below, sequenced in a study of cytomegalovirus exposure and HLA in healthy donors. Sequencing was performed with immunoSEQ multiplex PCR; in TCRdb, only in-frame clones are kept and a portion is missing. The data contain 90,000 or so clones, about 85% of them seen just once; the ten biggest clones take up about 20%. The sample taken for sequencing was PBMCs. The receptors come from a man younger than 35 in good health and CMV-seropositive.

This rearrangement joins TRBV6-1 to TRBJ1-1, with D possibly TRBD1 on 5 matching bases. CDR3 size: 12 residues. Looked up from germline, CDR1 is MNHNS and CDR2 is SASEGT. V was shortened by 2 bases and J by 10 bases, with 11 bases between the two germline ends. CDR3 protein: CASSEWWQGAFF. Here the CDR3 DNA reads TGTGCCAGCAGTGAATGGTGGCAGGGAGCTTTCTTT.

The chain links TRBV10-3 to TRBJ1-2, with 10 positions matching TRBD1. V shed 7 bases, J shed 3 bases, and the junction held 17 bases outside the gene matches. The CDR3 runs 18 residues. Germline-derived CDR1 and CDR2 are ENHRY and SYGVKD. The CDR3 loop is CAINHKGTGDGGDYGYTF. CDR3 sequence (DNA): TGTGCCATCAACCACAAGGGGACAGGGGATGGGGGAGACTATGGCTACACCTTC.

The V gene is TRBV4-1, the J gene TRBJ1-3, with a weak D call TRBD1 (5 bases). The CDR3 is made up of 17 amino acids. Trimming cost V 0 bases and J 0 bases, with 12 bases left between them. CDR1 is MGHRA and CDR2 is YSYEKL in the germline V gene. The CDR3 coding sequence is TGCGCCAGCAGCCAAGATCTTAAAGGGGACTCTGGAAACACCATATATTTT. Translating it yields CASSQDLKGDSGNTIYF.

V is TRBV27 and J is TRBJ1-1; TRBD1 is a possible D gene (5 bases). The germline gives CDR1 MNHEY, CDR2 SMNVEV (reference sequence). The V gene lost 5 bases and the J gene lost 3 bases, with 13 bases spanning the gap. The CDR3 spans 14 residues. CDR3 in amino acids: CASSSRVGYTEAFF. The CDR3 nucleotides are TGTGCCAGCAGTAGCAGGGTTGGATACACTGAAGCTTTCTTT.

This chain uses TRBV15 with TRBJ1-1; D is undetermined. Between the trimmed V and J ends, which lost 3 bases and 1 base, there was a span of 12 bases. The germline gives CDR1 LNHNV, CDR2 YYDKDF (reference sequence). This CDR3 contains 15 residues. The CDR3 reads CATSSAFRGNTEAFF. CDR3 coding DNA: TGTGCCACCAGCAGCGCTTTTCGGGGGAACACTGAAGCTTTCTTT.

The chain employs TRBV14 and TRBJ2-7; possibly TRBD2 for D (6 bases). This CDR3 comprises 18 residues. V shed 4 bases and J shed 9 bases, with 31 bases lying between them. The germline gives CDR1 SGHDN, CDR2 FVKESK. The CDR3 region is CASSPRSGTPGRLGGQYF. CDR3 coding DNA: TGTGCCAGCAGCCCGCGATCCGGGACCCCTGGACGACTAGGAGGGCAGTACTTC.

The chain uses TRBV19 and TRBJ2-3; 11 nucleotides align to TRBD1. The V and J ends lost 4 bases and 5 bases, in that order; junction bases with no gene match: 5. This CDR3 is 15 amino acids long. Germline CDR1 reads LNHDA; CDR2 reads SQIVND (reference sequence). CDR3 bases: TGTGCCAGTAGTAGACCGGGACAGGGGGGAGATACGCAGTATTTT. This gives the protein CASSRPGQGGDTQYF.

This chain joins TRBV9 and TRBJ2-1; possible D gene TRBD1, 6 bases. The CDR3 contains 15 residues. Trimming took 3 bases from V and 1 from J, leaving 11 bases between them. The germline V gene encodes CDR1 SGDLS and CDR2 YYNGEE. Here the CDR3 reads CASSGDGTSYNEQFF. CDR3 DNA: TGTGCCAGCAGCGGGGACGGGACATCCTACAATGAGCAGTTCTTC.

The rearrangement joins TRBV28 to TRBJ1-5; TRBD1 matches 8 bases. The germline V gene has CDR1 MDHEN and CDR2 SYDVKM. This CDR3 spans 15 amino acids. Losses at the gene ends were 6 bases for V and 3 bases for J; bases not matched to a gene: 7. The CDR3, as DNA: TGTGCCAGCAGCCTCGACAGGGGTTCCAATCAGCCCCAGCATTTT. Translation gives CASSLDRGSNQPQHF.

This chain connects TRBV9 to TRBJ2-2, with D perhaps matching TRBD1 (7 bases). Trimming pared 1 base from V and 0 bases from J, leaving 31 bases between. The CDR3 has 23 amino acids. Germline V lookup: CDR1 SGDLS, CDR2 YYNGEE. The CDR3 loop is CASSVRIKTWGDSARANTGELFF. The CDR3 DNA reads TGTGCCAGCAGCGTAAGGATAAAGACTTGGGGGGACAGTGCACGCGCGAACACCGGGGAGCTGTTTTTT.

This clone was detected once. The chain combines TRBV7-9 with TRBJ2-5; TRBD1 is a possible D gene (5 bases). V was shortened by 3 bases and J by 2 bases, with 25 bases between the two germline ends. The germline V gene encodes CDR1 SEHNR and CDR2 FQNEAQ (reference sequence). The CDR3 runs to 19 residues. CDR3 in DNA: TGTGCCAGCAGCTTGGCAGTACAGGTTCGCACCGCAATTCAAGAGACCCAGTACTTC. Its translation: CASSLAVQVRTAIQETQYF.

A word on this clone: The same CDR3 can be traced to other DNA sequences in this sample. The chain has TRBV20-1 and TRBJ2-5; 7 positions agree with TRBD1. Losses at the gene ends were 6 bases for V and 3 bases for J; bases not matched to a gene: 1. In germline, CDR1 is DFQATT, CDR2 SNEGSKA (reference sequence). The length of the CDR3 is 11 residues. In nucleotides, the CDR3 is TGCAGTGCAGACAGGGAAGAGACCCAGTACTTC. Its translation: CSADREETQYF.

This clone was recorded once. The chain employs TRBV5-4 and TRBJ1-2; 9 nucleotides align to TRBD1. Germline CDR1 SGHNT, CDR2 YYREEE (reference sequence). The CDR3 runs to 15 residues. The V segment lost 3 bases and the J segment 4 bases; nucleotides outside the gene matches: 7. The CDR3 region has the DNA TGTGCCAGCAGCTCTCGGACAGGGGCGTTCTATGGCTACACCTTC. It encodes CASSSRTGAFYGYTF.

The chain recombines TRBV27 with TRBJ2-2; TRBD2 might be the D (6 bases). The CDR3 runs 17 residues. Per germline, CDR1 MNHEY and CDR2 SMNVEV (reference sequence). Trimming pared 4 bases from V and 4 bases from J, leaving 19 bases between. Here the CDR3 reads CASSSGTHPRVTGELFF. The DNA of the CDR3 is TGTGCCAGCAGTTCCGGGACTCATCCTCGAGTCACCGGGGAGCTGTTTTTT.

CDR3 coding DNA: TGTGCCAGCAGTTACCCCCCCTTTGGGGACACGAACACCGGGGAGCTGTTTTTT. Translated: CASSYPPFGDTNTGELFF. The chain uses TRBV28 and TRBJ2-2, with D perhaps TRBD1 (6 bases). This CDR3 region has 18 residues. Trimming shortened V by 4 bases and J by 0 bases, and 18 bases separated the two germline ends. CDR1 and CDR2 (germline): MDHEN, SYDVKM.

This chain links TRBV28 with TRBJ1-4, with 7 nucleotides matching TRBD1. V gave up 6 bases and J gave up 6 bases; unmatched junction bases: 13. The V gene's germline CDR1 is MDHEN and CDR2 SYDVKM. CDR3 length: 16 residues. CDR3 residues: CASRADPGQRYEKLFF. As DNA, the CDR3 is TGTGCCAGCAGGGCGGACCCGGGACAGCGGTATGAAAAACTGTTTTTT. Supplemented by reference TRBV28 and TRBJ1-4, the full variable domain reads DVKVTQSSRYLVKRTGEKVFLECVQDMDHENMFWYRQDPGLGLRLIYFSYDVKMKEKGDIPEGYSVSREKKERFSLILESASTNQTSMYLCASRADPGQRYEKLFFGSGTQLSVL.

Judged by abundance, this clone is hyperexpanded. The rearrangement uses TRBV10-3 and TRBJ2-7, with a tentative D call TRBD2 (5 bases). This CDR3 region has 13 residues. The V gene lost 2 bases and the J gene lost 4 bases, with 9 bases spanning the gap. Germline V CDR1 and CDR2: ENHRY, SYGVKD. In DNA form, the CDR3 reads TGTGCCATCAGTGAGGGCCCGGGGTACGAGCAGTACGTC. As protein: CAISEGPGYEQYV.

The chain joins TRBV2 to TRBJ2-1; 12 bases line up with TRBD2. The CDR3 spans 16 residues. Germline CDR1 SNHLY, CDR2 FYNNEI. The V and J ends lost 4 bases and 7 bases, in that order; junction bases with no gene match: 8. The CDR3 region is CASSVQLAGGKNEQFF. The DNA for the CDR3 is TGTGCCAGCAGTGTCCAACTAGCGGGAGGCAAGAATGAGCAGTTCTTC.